This T cell receptor (beta chain) comes out of a study of T cell repertoires in cytomegalovirus infection. Across the study: Both a matching HLA type and CMV infection were indicated by public TCR beta signatures. Study-level results: Cumulative public TCR beta family frequency identified CMV carriers with the relevant HLA.

The CDR3 totals 17 residues. Germline loops: CDR1 SEHNR, CDR2 FQNEAQ (reference sequence). Using its own MiXCR run on the reads, TCRdb lists one record per CDR3 protein. The sample holds hundreds of thousands of distinct CDR3 sequences; approximately 24% are singletons and the top ten take 6.5% to 10%. A single count supports this clonotype. Its antigen is still unknown. A junction end diverges from the germline sequence, so it may reflect a read error. Sequencing was done on a sample of CD8+ T cells from PBMCs. This clonotype originated in a human donor in good health (CMV status not recorded). Some clones in this sample may be carry-over from other donors' samples. This sequence joins TRBV7-9 and TRBJ1-2; 7 bases are shared with TRBD1. The CDR3 spells CASLTPRPGQPNYDYTF. Here the CDR3 DNA reads TGTGCCAGCCTAACCCCCCGACCGGGACAGCCAAACTATGACTACACCTTC.